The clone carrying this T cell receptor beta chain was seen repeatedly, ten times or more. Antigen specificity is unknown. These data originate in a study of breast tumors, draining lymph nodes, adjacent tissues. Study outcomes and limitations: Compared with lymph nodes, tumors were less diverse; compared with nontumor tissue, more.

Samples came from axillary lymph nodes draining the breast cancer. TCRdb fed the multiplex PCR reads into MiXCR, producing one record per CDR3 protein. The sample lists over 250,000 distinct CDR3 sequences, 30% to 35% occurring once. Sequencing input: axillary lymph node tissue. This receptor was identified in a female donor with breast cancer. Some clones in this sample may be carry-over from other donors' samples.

CDR3 sequence reads: CSAVGAGNTIYF. Here the CDR3 DNA reads TGCAGCGCCGTAGGGGCTGGAAACACCATATATTTT. J is TRBJ1-3 and V is TRBV29-1; D may be TRBD1 (5 bases). V lost 7 bases and J 2 bases, leaving 9 bases between the germline ends. Germline V gene data show CDR1 as SQVTM and CDR2 as ANQGSEA. The CDR3 has 12 residues.